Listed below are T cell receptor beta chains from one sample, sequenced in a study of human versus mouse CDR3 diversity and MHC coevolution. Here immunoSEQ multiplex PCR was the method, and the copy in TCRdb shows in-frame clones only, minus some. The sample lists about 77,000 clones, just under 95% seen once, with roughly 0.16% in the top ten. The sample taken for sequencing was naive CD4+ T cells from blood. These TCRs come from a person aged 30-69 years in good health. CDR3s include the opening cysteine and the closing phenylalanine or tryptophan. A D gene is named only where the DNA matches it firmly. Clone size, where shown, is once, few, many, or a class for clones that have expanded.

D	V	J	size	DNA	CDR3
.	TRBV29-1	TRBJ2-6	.	TGCAGCGTTCACTCAGGGGATCCTGGGGCCAACGTCCTGACTTTC	CSVHSGDPGANVLTF
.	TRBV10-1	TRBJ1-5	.	TGCGCCAGCCGAGAAGGAGGGAGCAATCAGCCCCAGCATTTT	CASREGGSNQPQHF
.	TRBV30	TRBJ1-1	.	TGTGCCTGGAGTGTACGGCCCTACGGGACTGAAGCTTTCTTT	CAWSVRPYGTEAFF
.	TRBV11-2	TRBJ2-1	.	TGTGCCAGCAGCTATGACCCGGACAGTCCCTACAATGAGCAGTTCTTC	CASSYDPDSPYNEQFF
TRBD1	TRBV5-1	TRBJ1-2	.	TGCGCCAGCAGCTTTCTGGACAGGGGGGACTATGGCTACACCTTC	CASSFLDRGDYGYTF
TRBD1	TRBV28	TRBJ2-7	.	TGTGCCAGCAACCCGGGACAGGGGTTGGCCCGCTACGAGCAGTACTTC	CASNPGQGLARYEQYF
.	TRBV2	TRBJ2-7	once	TGTGCCAGCAGCCTGGAGAACAAAGGTGACGAGCAGTACTTC	CASSLENKGDEQYF
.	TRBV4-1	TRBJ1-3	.	TGCGCCAGCAGGGACGCGGGGGCAGGAAACACCATATATTTT	CASRDAGAGNTIYF
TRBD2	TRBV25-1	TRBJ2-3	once	TGTGCCAGCAGTGATGCGGGAGCATCAGATACGCAGTATTTT	CASSDAGASDTQYF
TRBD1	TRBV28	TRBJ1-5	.	TGTGCCAGCAGTTTATGGGGGACAGGGGGCAATCAGCCCCAACATTTT	CASSLWGTGGNQPQHF
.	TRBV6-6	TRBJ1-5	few	TGTGCCAGCATGGGCTATAGCAATCAGCCCCAGCATTTT	CASMGYSNQPQHF